The 21 T cell receptor beta chains below all came from one sample that was sequenced in a study of T-cell reconstitution after alpha-beta-depleted transplantation in children. Library preparation (for TCRbeta) was performed with unique molecular identifiers. Each CDR3 protein gets one entry after TCRdb re-called the PCR reads with MiXCR. The sample has about 500,000 distinct CDR3 sequences, approximately 10% seen once. This specimen was PBMCs, mostly from graft donor cells, taken 180 days after TCRalphabeta/CD19-depleted stem cell transplant. These receptors were taken from a female patient between 2 and 15 years old who had a stem cell transplant for aplastic anemia, so the T cells may come from the graft donor.

This clonotype appeared a few times. The V call is TRBV20-1, the J call TRBJ2-4; 9 bases agree with TRBD1. The ends lost 0 bases at V and 1 base at J; junction bases unmatched: 4. Germline CDR1 DFQATT, CDR2 SNEGSKA (reference sequence). The CDR3 consists of 16 residues. The CDR3 DNA follows: TGCAGTGCTAGAGATGAAGGGACAGGGGCCAAAAACATTCAGTACTTC. Its protein is CSARDEGTGAKNIQYF.

Only a few counts were recorded for this clonotype. The chain links TRBV4-3 to TRBJ2-3; D is tentatively TRBD1 or TRBD2 (5 bases each). The CDR3 is made up of 16 amino acids. Germline CDR1 is LGHNA and CDR2 is YSLEER. V lost 0 bases and J lost 1, with 11 bases in between. DNA for the CDR3: TGCGCCAGCAGCCAAGATAGTGGGACCGGCACAGATACGCAGTATTTT. It yields the protein CASSQDSGTGTDTQYF.

The rearrangement links TRBV29-1 to TRBJ1-2; D remains ambiguous. The CDR3 contains 11 residues. The germline gives CDR1 SQVTM, CDR2 ANQGSEA. V was clipped by 5 bases and J by 8 bases, with 12 bases between them. The CDR3 protein is CSVRKGTGYTF. The CDR3 nucleotides read TGCAGCGTTCGGAAAGGAACAGGCTACACCTTC.

This clonotype was picked up a small number of times. V usage is TRBV20-1 and J usage is TRBJ1-5; D is undetermined. Germline loops: CDR1 DFQATT, CDR2 SNEGSKA (reference sequence). Trimming pared 6 bases from V and 0 bases from J, leaving 15 bases between. This CDR3 spans 15 amino acids. The CDR3 region is CSAPGSPYSNQPQHF. The DNA of the CDR3 is TGCAGTGCCCCTGGATCGCCGTATAGCAATCAGCCCCAGCATTTT.

The genes are TRBV4-3 and TRBJ2-4; 7 bases agree with TRBD1. From germline, CDR1 is LGHNA and CDR2 YSLEER. The length of the CDR3 is 17 residues. J lost 8 bases, V lost 1 base, and 14 bases had no gene match. Here the CDR3 reads CASSQGDQRQGIYIQYF. The CDR3 nucleotides are TGCGCCAGCAGCCAAGGGGACCAAAGACAGGGTATATACATTCAGTACTTC.

This chain joins TRBV28 and TRBJ1-1; the D gene is possibly TRBD1 (6 bases). V shed 7 bases and J shed 4 bases, with 19 bases lying between them. The CDR3 sequence is 15 residues long. From germline, CDR1 is MDHEN and CDR2 SYDVKM. The CDR3 DNA is TGTGCCAGCACCATTTCGGACAGAAGGAGCACTGAAGCTTTCTTT. It encodes CASTISDRRSTEAFF.

This clonotype has only a few counts. The rearrangement joins TRBV14 to TRBJ1-1; the D gene is possibly TRBD1 (5 bases). The CDR3 has 13 residues. V was shortened by 1 base and J by 10 bases, with 13 bases between the two germline ends. Looked up from germline, CDR1 is SGHDN and CDR2 is FVKESK. The CDR3 loop reads CASSQASGWLAFF. As DNA, the CDR3 is TGTGCCAGCAGCCAAGCCTCAGGGTGGTTAGCTTTCTTT.

The chain links TRBV7-9 to TRBJ2-1; 7 bases line up with TRBD2. Looked up from germline, CDR1 is SEHNR and CDR2 is FQNEAQ (reference sequence). The CDR3 extends over 13 amino acids. J gave up 6 bases and V 5 bases, and 4 bases lay outside the gene matches. The CDR3: CASSQGGVNEQFF. CDR3 coding DNA: TGTGCCAGCAGCCAGGGAGGGGTCAATGAGCAGTTCTTC.

This clonotype was counted only a few times. V usage is TRBV30 and J usage is TRBJ2-3; 10 positions agree with TRBD2. The V gene's germline CDR1 is GTSNPN and CDR2 SVGIG (reference sequence). The CDR3 contains 14 residues. The V and J ends lost 2 bases and 4 bases, in that order; junction bases with no gene match: 3. Here the CDR3 reads CAWSPLAGADTQYF. CDR3 in DNA: TGTGCCTGGAGTCCTCTAGCGGGAGCAGATACGCAGTATTTT.

This clonotype came up a few times. The chain recombines TRBV5-1 with TRBJ1-5; no definite D call. The CDR3 has 16 amino acids. Germline V gene sequence: CDR1 SGHRS, CDR2 YFSETQ. Trimming took 0 bases from V and 0 from J, leaving 10 bases between them. The CDR3 region is CASSLGDRHSNQPQHF. In nucleotides, the CDR3 is TGCGCCAGCAGCTTGGGGGATCGACATAGCAATCAGCCCCAGCATTTT.

This clonotype was observed a handful of times. The chain is built from TRBV20-1 and TRBJ2-4; the match to TRBD1 covers 8 bases. The CDR3 totals 16 residues. V was pared by 1 base and J by 5 bases, with 10 bases of the junction left unmatched. Germline V gene data show CDR1 as DFQATT and CDR2 as SNEGSKA (reference sequence). The CDR3 reads CSARAGRGHRENIQYF. CDR3 sequence (DNA): TGCAGTGCTAGAGCAGGCAGGGGGCATAGGGAAAACATTCAGTACTTC.

The chain is built from TRBV19 and TRBJ1-5; 8 bases are a match to TRBD1. The CDR3 is made up of 15 amino acids. Trimming took 7 bases from V and 6 from J; bases not matched to a gene: 11. CDR1 is LNHDA, CDR2 SQIVND, per germline (reference sequence). Here the CDR3 reads CASKRGTGVGQPQHF. CDR3 nucleotides: TGTGCCAGTAAACGCGGGACAGGCGTGGGTCAGCCCCAGCATTTT.

The V and J genes are TRBV10-3 and TRBJ2-7, with 8 positions matching TRBD2. The germline V gene has CDR1 ENHRY and CDR2 SYGVKD. V trimming: 2 bases; J trimming: 1 base; junction bases outside the gene matches: 4. This CDR3 contains 15 residues. The CDR3 is CAISERGGGSYEQYV. The CDR3 nucleotides read TGTGCCATCAGTGAGCGGGGGGGAGGATCCTACGAGCAGTACGTC.

The table lists this clonotype with a few counts. V usage is TRBV7-9 and J usage is TRBJ1-3; D is unclear. V gave up 8 bases and J gave up 2 bases, with 13 bases separating them. CDR1 and CDR2 (germline): SEHNR, FQNEAQ (reference sequence). The CDR3 has 14 residues. As DNA, the CDR3 is TGTGCCAGCGGATCTCCGATTGCTGGAAACACCATATATTTT. The encoded protein is CASGSPIAGNTIYF.

This chain uses TRBV7-9 with TRBJ1-2; TRBD1 might be the D (5 bases). This CDR3 spans 15 amino acids. Germline lookup yields CDR1 SEHNR and CDR2 FQNEAQ (reference sequence). V was clipped by 8 bases and J by 6 bases, with 22 bases between them. DNA of the CDR3: TGTGCCAGCGGACGAGGGGCCTCGGTTCCCCATGGCTACACCTTC. It specifies CASGRGASVPHGYTF. The full variable domain, its missing parts supplied by reference TRBV7-9 and TRBJ1-2, is DTGVSQNPRHKITKRGQNVTFRCDPISEHNRLYWYRQTLGQGPEFLTYFQNEAQLEKSRLLSDRFSAERPKGSFSTLEIQRTEQGDSAMYLCASGRGASVPHGYTFGSGTRLTVV.

This clonotype came up many times. The rearrangement links TRBV20-1 to TRBJ2-7, with 12 bases matching TRBD1. The germline V gene has CDR1 DFQATT and CDR2 SNEGSKA (reference sequence). This CDR3 region has 14 residues. After removal of 6 bases from V and 1 base from J, the junction contained 4 bases not matched to a gene. CDR3: CSAQGQGASYEQYF. In DNA form, the CDR3 reads TGCAGTGCCCAGGGACAGGGGGCATCCTACGAGCAGTACTTC.

The rearrangement uses TRBV4-3 and TRBJ1-1; tentative D call: TRBD1 (5 bases). The CDR3 loop spans 18 amino acids. V was trimmed by 3 bases and J by 3 bases, leaving 23 bases between them. CDR1 and CDR2 (germline): LGHNA, YSLEER. CDR3 sequence (DNA): TGCGCCAGCAGCCAGTCAACCGGGACCAAGGGAGGGGACACTGAAGCTTTCTTT. Protein sequence: CASSQSTGTKGGDTEAFF.

The chain is built from TRBV29-1 and TRBJ1-1; weak D call: TRBD1 (5 bases). V lost 4 bases and J 6 bases, leaving 12 bases between the germline ends. Germline values: CDR1 SQVTM, CDR2 ANQGSEA. The length of the CDR3 is 12 residues. CDR3 sequence: CSVVGGVAEAFF. The CDR3 DNA reads as TGCAGCGTTGTGGGGGGTGTAGCTGAAGCTTTCTTT.

The chain uses TRBV20-1 and TRBJ2-1; 8 nucleotides match TRBD2. CDR3 length: 18 residues. In germline, CDR1 is DFQATT, CDR2 SNEGSKA (reference sequence). V shed 0 bases, J shed 13 bases, and the junction held 23 bases outside the gene matches. CDR3 coding DNA: TGCAGTGCTAGAGATGGTACCTCGAGCGGGAGCGACCGTATTACCCAGTTCTTC. Its protein product is CSARDGTSSGSDRITQFF.

This clonotype occurred a few times. This chain joins TRBV7-9 and TRBJ2-3; 7 bases are a match to TRBD1. The CDR3 is 16 residues long. Germline V gene data show CDR1 as SEHNR and CDR2 as FQNEAQ (reference sequence). With 4 bases clipped from V and 0 bases from J, the junction kept 7 bases outside the gene matches. CDR3 amino acids: CASSSRDSASTDTQYF. In DNA form, the CDR3 reads TGTGCCAGCAGCTCCCGGGACAGCGCTAGCACAGATACGCAGTATTTT. The full variable domain, rest sourced from reference TRBV7-9 and TRBJ2-3, is DTGVSQNPRHKITKRGQNVTFRCDPISEHNRLYWYRQTLGQGPEFLTYFQNEAQLEKSRLLSDRFSAERPKGSFSTLEIQRTEQGDSAMYLCASSSRDSASTDTQYFGPGTRLTVL.

The J gene is TRBJ2-7, the V gene TRBV4-3; D might be TRBD1 or TRBD2, each matching 5 bases. The CDR3 runs 14 residues. V dropped 0 bases and J dropped 5 bases, with 11 bases sitting between them. Germline V lookup: CDR1 LGHNA, CDR2 YSLEER. CDR3 DNA: TGCGCCAGCAGCCAAGAGGGACCCTTCGACGAGCAGTACTTC. It translates to CASSQEGPFDEQYF.